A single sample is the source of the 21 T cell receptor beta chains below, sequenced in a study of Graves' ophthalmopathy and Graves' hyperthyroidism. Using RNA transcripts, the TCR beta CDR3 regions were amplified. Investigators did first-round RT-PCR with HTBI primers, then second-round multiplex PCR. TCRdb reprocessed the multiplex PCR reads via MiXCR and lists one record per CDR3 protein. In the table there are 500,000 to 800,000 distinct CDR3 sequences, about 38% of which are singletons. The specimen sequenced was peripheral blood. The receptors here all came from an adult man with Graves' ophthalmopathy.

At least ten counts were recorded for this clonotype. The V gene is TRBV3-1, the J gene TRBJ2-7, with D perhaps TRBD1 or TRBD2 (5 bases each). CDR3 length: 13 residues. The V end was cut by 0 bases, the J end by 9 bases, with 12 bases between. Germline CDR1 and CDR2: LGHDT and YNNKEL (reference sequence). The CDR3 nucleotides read TGTGCCAGCAGCCAAGATGTCCGGGGACCGCAGTACTTC. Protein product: CASSQDVRGPQYF.

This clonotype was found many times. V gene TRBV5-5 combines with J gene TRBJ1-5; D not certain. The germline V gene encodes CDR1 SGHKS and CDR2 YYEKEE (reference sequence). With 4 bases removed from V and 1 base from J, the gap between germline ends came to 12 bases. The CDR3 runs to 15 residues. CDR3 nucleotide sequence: TGTGCCAGCAGCGAGGATTTGATAAGCAATCAGCCCCAGCATTTT. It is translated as CASSEDLISNQPQHF.

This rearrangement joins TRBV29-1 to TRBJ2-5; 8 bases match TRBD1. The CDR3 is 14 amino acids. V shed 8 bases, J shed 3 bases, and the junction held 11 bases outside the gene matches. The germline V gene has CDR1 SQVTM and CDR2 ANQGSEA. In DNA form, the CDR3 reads TGCAGCAGCCCACAAGCAGGGGGCAAAGAGACCCAGTACTTC. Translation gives CSSPQAGGKETQYF.

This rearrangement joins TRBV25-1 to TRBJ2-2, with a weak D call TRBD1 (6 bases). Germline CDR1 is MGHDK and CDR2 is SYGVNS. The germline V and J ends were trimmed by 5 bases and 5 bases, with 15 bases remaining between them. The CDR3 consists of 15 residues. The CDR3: CASSPCAGETGELFF. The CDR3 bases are TGTGCCAGCAGTCCCTGCGCAGGGGAGACCGGGGAGCTGTTTTTT.

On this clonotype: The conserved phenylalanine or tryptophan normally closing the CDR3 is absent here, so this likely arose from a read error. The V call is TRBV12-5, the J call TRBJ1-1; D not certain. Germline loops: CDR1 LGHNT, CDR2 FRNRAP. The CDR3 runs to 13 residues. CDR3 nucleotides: TGTGCCAGCAGTTTCGGGTTTTACACTGAAGCTTTCCTT. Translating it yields CASSFGFYTEAFL.

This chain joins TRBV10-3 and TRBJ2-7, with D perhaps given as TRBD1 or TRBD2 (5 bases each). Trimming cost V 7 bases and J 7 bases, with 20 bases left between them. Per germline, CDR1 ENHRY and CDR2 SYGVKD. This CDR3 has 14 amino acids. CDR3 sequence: CAITSGTPLREQYF. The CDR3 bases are TGTGCCATCACCTCCGGGACCCCCTTAAGGGAGCAGTACTTC.

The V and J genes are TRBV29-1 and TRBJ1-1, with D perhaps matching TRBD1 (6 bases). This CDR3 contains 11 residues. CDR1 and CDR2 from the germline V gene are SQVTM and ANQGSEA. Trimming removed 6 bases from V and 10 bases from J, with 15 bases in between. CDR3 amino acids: CSVDTDSRAFF. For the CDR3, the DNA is TGCAGCGTCGACACGGACAGTAGAGCTTTCTTT. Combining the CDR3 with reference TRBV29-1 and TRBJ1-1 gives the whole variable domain SAVISQKPSRDICQRGTSLTIQCQVDSQVTMMFWYRQQPGQSLTLIATANQGSEATYESGFVIDKFPISRPNLTFSTLTVSNMSPEDSSIYLCSVDTDSRAFFGQGTRLTVV.

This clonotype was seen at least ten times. CDR3 nucleotides: TGTGCCAGCAGCGTAAGGGGCCTTCCCCAAGAGACCCAGTACTTC. This codes for CASSVRGLPQETQYF. The chain recombines TRBV9 with TRBJ2-5; D may be TRBD1 (5 bases). The CDR3 runs 15 residues. Germline-derived CDR1 and CDR2 are SGDLS and YYNGEE. V shed 1 base and J shed 1 base, with 11 bases lying between them.

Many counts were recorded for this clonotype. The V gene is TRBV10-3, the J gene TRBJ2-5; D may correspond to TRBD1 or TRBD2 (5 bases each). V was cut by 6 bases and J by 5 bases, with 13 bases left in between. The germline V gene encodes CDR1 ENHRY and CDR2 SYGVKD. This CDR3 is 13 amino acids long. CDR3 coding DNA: TGTGCCATCAGCTCACGGGGCGGGGAGACCCAGTACTTC. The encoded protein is CAISSRGGETQYF.

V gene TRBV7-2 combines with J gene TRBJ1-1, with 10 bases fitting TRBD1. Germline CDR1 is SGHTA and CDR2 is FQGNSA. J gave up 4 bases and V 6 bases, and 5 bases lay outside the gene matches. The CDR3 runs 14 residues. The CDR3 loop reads CASSLWTGGTEAFF. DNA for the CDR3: TGTGCCAGCAGTCTCTGGACAGGGGGCACTGAAGCTTTCTTT.

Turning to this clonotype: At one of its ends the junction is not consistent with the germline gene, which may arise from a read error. The CDR3 DNA reads TGCAGCGTTGCCGAGCGGGACTTC. Encoded protein: CSVAERDF. This chain links TRBV29-1 with TRBJ2-7; tentative D call: TRBD2 (6 bases). This CDR3 region has 8 residues. Germline CDR1 reads SQVTM; CDR2 reads ANQGSEA.

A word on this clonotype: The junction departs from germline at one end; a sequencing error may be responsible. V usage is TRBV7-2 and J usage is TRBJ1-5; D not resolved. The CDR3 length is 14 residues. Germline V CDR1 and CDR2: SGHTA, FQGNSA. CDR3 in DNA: TGCGCCAGCGGCCGGGTTTCAAGCAATCAGCCCCAGCATTTT. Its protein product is CASGRVSSNQPQHF.

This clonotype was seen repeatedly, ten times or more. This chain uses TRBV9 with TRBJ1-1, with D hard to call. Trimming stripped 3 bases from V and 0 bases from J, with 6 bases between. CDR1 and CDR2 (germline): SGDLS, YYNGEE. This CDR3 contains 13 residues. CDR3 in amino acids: CASSGRLNTEAFF. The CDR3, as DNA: TGTGCCAGCAGCGGGAGACTGAACACTGAAGCTTTCTTT.

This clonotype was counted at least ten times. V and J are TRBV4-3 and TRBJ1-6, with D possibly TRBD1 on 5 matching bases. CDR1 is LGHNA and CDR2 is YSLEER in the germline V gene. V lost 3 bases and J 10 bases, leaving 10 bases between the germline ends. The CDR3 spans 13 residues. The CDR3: CASSQGRLSPLHF. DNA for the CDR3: TGCGCCAGCAGCCAGGGGCGACTATCACCCCTCCACTTT.

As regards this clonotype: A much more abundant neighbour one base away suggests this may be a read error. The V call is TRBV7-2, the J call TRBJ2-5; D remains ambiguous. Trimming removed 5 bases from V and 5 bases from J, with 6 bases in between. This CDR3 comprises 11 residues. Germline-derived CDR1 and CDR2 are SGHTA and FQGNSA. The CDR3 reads CASSHTETQYF. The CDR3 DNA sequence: TGTGCCAGCAGCCACACGGAGACCCAGTACTTC.

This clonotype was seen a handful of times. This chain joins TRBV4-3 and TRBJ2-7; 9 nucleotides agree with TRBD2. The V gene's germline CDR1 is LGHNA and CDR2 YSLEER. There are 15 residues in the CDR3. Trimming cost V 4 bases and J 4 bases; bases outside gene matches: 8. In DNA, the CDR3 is TGCGCCAGCAGCCGCGTAACCACTAGCGGGTACGAGCAGTACTTC. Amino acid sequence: CASSRVTTSGYEQYF.

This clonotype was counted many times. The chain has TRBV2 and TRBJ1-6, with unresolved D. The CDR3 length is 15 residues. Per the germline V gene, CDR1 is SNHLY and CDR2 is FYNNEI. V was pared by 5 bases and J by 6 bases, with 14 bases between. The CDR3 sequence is CASSSPGGRNSPLHF. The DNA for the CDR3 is TGTGCCAGCAGTTCCCCCGGAGGCCGTAATTCACCCCTCCACTTT.

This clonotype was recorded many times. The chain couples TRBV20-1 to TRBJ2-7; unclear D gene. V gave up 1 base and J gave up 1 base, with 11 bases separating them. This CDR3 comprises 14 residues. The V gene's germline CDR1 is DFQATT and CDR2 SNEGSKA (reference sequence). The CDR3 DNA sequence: TGCAGTGCTAGAGCCTCGGGCATATCCTACGAGCAGTACTTC. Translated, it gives CSARASGISYEQYF.

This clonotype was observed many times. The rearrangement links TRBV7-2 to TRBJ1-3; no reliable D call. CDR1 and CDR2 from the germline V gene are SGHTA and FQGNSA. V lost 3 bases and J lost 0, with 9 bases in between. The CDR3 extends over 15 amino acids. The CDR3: CASSFQFASGNTIYF. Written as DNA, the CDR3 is TGTGCCAGCAGCTTCCAGTTTGCCTCTGGAAACACCATATATTTT.

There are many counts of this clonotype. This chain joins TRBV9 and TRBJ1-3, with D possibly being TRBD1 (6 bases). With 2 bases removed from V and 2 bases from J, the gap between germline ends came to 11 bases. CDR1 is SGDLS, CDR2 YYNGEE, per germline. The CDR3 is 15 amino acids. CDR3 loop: CASSVTGSTGNTIYF. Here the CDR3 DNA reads TGTGCCAGCAGCGTTACAGGGAGCACTGGAAACACCATATATTTT.

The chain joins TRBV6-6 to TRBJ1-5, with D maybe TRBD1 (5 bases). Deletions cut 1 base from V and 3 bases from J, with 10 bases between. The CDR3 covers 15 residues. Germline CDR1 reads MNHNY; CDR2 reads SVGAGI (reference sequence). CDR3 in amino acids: CASSYLGRVNQPQHF. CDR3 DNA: TGTGCCAGCAGTTACTTGGGCAGGGTCAATCAGCCCCAGCATTTT.